These 20 T cell receptor beta chains share one sample of origin, sequenced in a study of T-cell reconstitution after alpha-beta-depleted transplantation in children. During its preparation, the TCRbeta library received unique molecular identifiers. TCRdb ran MiXCR on the PCR reads and lists one entry per CDR3 protein. The sample includes about 610,000 distinct CDR3 sequences, about 10% of them seen just once. The sequenced sample was PBMCs from the stem cell graft donor, obtained from the stem cell graft. The receptor source for this set is a human donor who donated a stem cell graft to a child with acute myeloid leukemia.

This clonotype was detected only a few times. This chain connects TRBV13 to TRBJ2-3; D perhaps matches TRBD2 (5 bases). Germline V lookup: CDR1 PRHDT, CDR2 FYEKMQ (reference sequence). Trimming took off 6 bases at V and 5 bases at J, with 33 bases between the two ends. The CDR3 sequence is 20 residues long. In nucleotides, the CDR3 is TGTGCCAGCAGTCGCCCCGAACCGGGGAGAACCATATTTCCACAAGATACGCAGTATTTT. Translated, it gives CASSRPEPGRTIFPQDTQYF.

This clonotype was seen at least ten times. DNA of the CDR3: TGTGCCAGCAGTGTCGAAAGAGGGGGATCACCCCTCCACTTT. Translated: CASSVERGGSPLHF. The chain carries TRBV12-3 or TRBV12-4 and TRBJ1-6; a possible D gene is TRBD1 (6 bases). CDR3 size: 14 residues. V lost 5 bases and J 10 bases, leaving 15 bases between the germline ends.

This clonotype was detected ten times or more. This chain uses TRBV5-1 with TRBJ2-2; tentative D call: TRBD2 (6 bases). V was pared by 3 bases and J by 4 bases, with 13 bases between. The CDR3 has 15 amino acids. From germline, CDR1 is SGHRS and CDR2 YFSETQ. The CDR3 coding sequence is TGCGCCAGCAGCTCCCCCGGGGGAGGCACCGGGGAGCTGTTTTTT. The encoded protein is CASSSPGGGTGELFF.

This clonotype was counted between two and nine times. The V and J genes are TRBV12-3 or TRBV12-4 and TRBJ2-1, with 14 bases that match TRBD2. The junction had 7 bases not matched to a gene; V was cut back by 0 bases and J by 6 bases. This CDR3 comprises 18 residues. In DNA, the CDR3 is TGTGCCAGCAGTTTAGCGGGGACTAGCGGGAGAATGGTCAATGAGCAGTTCTTC. Translating it yields CASSLAGTSGRMVNEQFF.

The DNA of the CDR3 is TGTGCCAGCAGGGGGACAGGGAAGGACTATGGCTACACCTTC. Translation gives CASRGTGKDYGYTF. The V call is TRBV5-6, the J call TRBJ1-2; 9 bases fit TRBD1. Germline values: CDR1 SGHDT, CDR2 YYEEEE. The CDR3 runs to 14 residues. V was clipped by 5 bases and J by 3 bases; unmatched bases: 5.

The chain links TRBV5-1 to TRBJ1-6, with D possibly matching TRBD1 (5 bases). The germline V gene encodes CDR1 SGHRS and CDR2 YFSETQ. There are 15 residues in the CDR3. V lost 0 bases, J lost 9 bases, and 13 bases lay in between. The CDR3 DNA follows: TGCGCCAGCAGCTTGGGGGACCTAACGGTTTCACCCCTCCACTTT. This gives the protein CASSLGDLTVSPLHF.

This clonotype was observed many times. This rearrangement joins TRBV28 to TRBJ2-1; 10 bases fit TRBD2. The germline V gene encodes CDR1 MDHEN and CDR2 SYDVKM. Losses at the gene ends were 2 bases for V and 10 bases for J; bases not matched to a gene: 8. This CDR3 comprises 15 residues. The CDR3 region has the DNA TGTGCCAGCAGTTTAGGCTCTAGCGGGAGTAACGAGCAGTTCTTC. Its protein is CASSLGSSGSNEQFF. Full variable domain (outside the CDR3, taken from reference TRBV28 and TRBJ2-1): DVKVTQSSRYLVKRTGEKVFLECVQDMDHENMFWYRQDPGLGLRLIYFSYDVKMKEKGDIPEGYSVSREKKERFSLILESASTNQTSMYLCASSLGSSGSNEQFFGPGTRLTVL.

This clonotype was found a few times. This chain uses TRBV28 with TRBJ2-4, with D uncertain. This CDR3 is built from 16 residues. CDR1 MDHEN and CDR2 SYDVKM come from the germline V gene. Trimming took off 6 bases at V and 1 base at J, with 16 bases between the two ends. The CDR3 nucleotides read TGTGCCAGCAGCCGCAATACGAGGACGGCCAAAAACATTCAGTACTTC. The encoded protein is CASSRNTRTAKNIQYF.

This clonotype was counted between two and nine times. The chain recombines TRBV6-1 with TRBJ2-6; no reliable D call. V lost 9 bases and J 1 base, leaving 7 bases between the germline ends. The CDR3 sequence is 13 residues long. Germline V gives CDR1 MNHNS, CDR2 SASEGT. The CDR3 coding sequence is TGTGCCAGTACGTGGTCTGGGGCCAACGTCCTGACTTTC. Protein: CASTWSGANVLTF.

This clonotype showed up just a few times. V is TRBV5-5 and J is TRBJ2-5; D ambiguous. Germline V lookup: CDR1 SGHKS, CDR2 YYEKEE (reference sequence). The CDR3 totals 14 residues. Deletions cut 1 base from V and 2 bases from J, with 9 bases between. CDR3 DNA sequence: TGTGCCAGCAGCTTGTGGTCAGGACAAGAGACCCAGTACTTC. Translating gives CASSLWSGQETQYF.

Ten or more counts support this clonotype. The rearrangement uses TRBV5-1 and TRBJ2-3, with TRBD1 identical over 8 bases. CDR1 SGHRS and CDR2 YFSETQ come from the germline V gene. Germline trimming cut 3 bases from V and 6 bases from J; bases unmatched to any gene: 6. This CDR3 comprises 14 residues. CDR3 loop: CASSYGQGKDTQYF. The CDR3 nucleotides read TGCGCCAGCAGCTACGGACAGGGAAAGGATACGCAGTATTTT.

The rearrangement uses TRBV30 and TRBJ2-7; TRBD1 agrees at 7 bases. V lost 0 bases and J lost 12; bases outside the gene matches: 5. This CDR3 spans 11 amino acids. Per germline, CDR1 GTSNPN and CDR2 SVGIG (reference sequence). The CDR3 here is CAWSVPGQTYF. In DNA, the CDR3 is TGTGCCTGGAGTGTTCCGGGACAGACGTACTTC. The whole variable domain, remainder taken from reference TRBV30 and TRBJ2-7, is SQTIHQWPATLVQPVGSPLSLECTVEGTSNPNLYWYRQAAGRGLQLLFYSVGIGQISSEVPQNLSASRPQDRQFILSSKKLLLSDSGFYLCAWSVPGQTYFGPGTRLTVT.

This clonotype was seen a few times. The chain employs TRBV6-5 and TRBJ1-2, with D uncertain. CDR1 and CDR2 (germline): MNHEY, SVGAGI. This CDR3 is 14 amino acids long. Trimming stripped 0 bases from V and 7 bases from J, with 12 bases between. The CDR3 DNA reads as TGTGCCAGCAGTTACTCGGAAAGGTTAGGTGGCTACACCTTC. Protein: CASSYSERLGGYTF.

The V call is TRBV9, the J call TRBJ2-1; 10 positions agree with TRBD2. Germline V gives CDR1 SGDLS, CDR2 YYNGEE. CDR3 length: 18 amino acids. Losses at the gene ends were 4 bases for V and 8 bases for J; bases not matched to a gene: 18. The DNA of the CDR3 is TGTGCCAGCAGCAACAGTCCTAGCGGGAGATATACTGGTGATGAGCAGTTCTTC. Protein product: CASSNSPSGRYTGDEQFF. The full variable domain, completed using reference TRBV9 and TRBJ2-1, is DSGVTQTPKHLITATGQRVTLRCSPRSGDLSVYWYQQSLDQGLQFLIQYYNGEERAKGNILERFSAQQFPDLHSELNLSSLELGDSALYFCASSNSPSGRYTGDEQFFGPGTRLTVL.

The chain has TRBV20-1 and TRBJ2-6, with D perhaps matching TRBD1 or TRBD2 (6 bases each). V lost 2 bases and J lost 3, with 11 bases in between. There are 15 residues in the CDR3. The germline V gene has CDR1 DFQATT and CDR2 SNEGSKA (reference sequence). The CDR3 DNA reads as TGCAGTGCTAGACAACAGGGAGGTGGGGCCAACGTCCTGACTTTC. Its protein product is CSARQQGGGANVLTF.

Ten or more counts support this clonotype. The rearrangement links TRBV5-1 to TRBJ2-6, with D hard to call. Germline V gene data show CDR1 as SGHRS and CDR2 as YFSETQ. CDR3 length: 14 amino acids. The V gene lost 0 bases and the J gene lost 4 bases, with 5 bases spanning the gap. In DNA, the CDR3 is TGCGCCAGCAGCTTGGGGCCCGGGGCCAACGTCCTGACTTTC. It is translated as CASSLGPGANVLTF.

This clonotype came up many times. This rearrangement joins TRBV11-3 to TRBJ2-1; TRBD2 agrees at 8 bases. This CDR3 is built from 16 residues. The V gene end was trimmed by 3 bases and the J gene end by 9 bases; junction bases not matched to a gene: 13. In germline, CDR1 is SGHNT, CDR2 YENEEA. In DNA, the CDR3 is TGTGCCAGCAGCTTTAGTCTCCTAGCGGGCGACAGTGAGCAGTTCTTC. Translation: CASSFSLLAGDSEQFF.

This clonotype was seen more than once but under ten times. J is TRBJ1-6 and V is TRBV7-2; D not certain. The germline gives CDR1 SGHTA, CDR2 FQGNSA. This CDR3 region has 15 residues. The V gene lost 2 bases and the J gene lost 5 bases, with 10 bases spanning the gap. CDR3 loop: CASSLLGQDNSPLHF. The DNA for the CDR3 is TGTGCCAGCAGCTTACTCGGCCAGGATAATTCACCCCTCCACTTT.

This clonotype was detected a few times. The V gene is TRBV6-2 or TRBV6-3, the J gene TRBJ1-4; a weak D match, TRBD1 (6 bases). This CDR3 has 16 residues. CDR1 is MNHEY and CDR2 is SVGEGT in the germline V gene. Trimming took 0 bases from V and 7 from J, leaving 15 bases between them. In nucleotides, the CDR3 is TGTGCCAGCAGTTACTCTACCGGGGAAGGGGGTGAAAAACTGTTTTTT. Translation gives CASSYSTGEGGEKLFF.

This clonotype was recorded at least ten times. The gene calls are TRBV29-1 and TRBJ1-3; TRBD1 might be the D (6 bases). V was cut by 6 bases and J by 2 bases, with 23 bases left in between. CDR3 length: 17 residues. Germline CDR1 and CDR2: SQVTM and ANQGSEA. This chain's CDR3 is CSVQKSATGDTGNTIYF. For the CDR3, the DNA is TGCAGCGTCCAAAAATCAGCGACAGGAGATACTGGAAACACCATATATTTT.